The 8 T cell receptor beta chains below were found in one sample sequenced in a study of blood T cell repertoires in COVID-19. Method: immunoSEQ multiplex PCR; TCRdb's copy keeps in-frame clones and lacks some. The sample shows around 60,000 clones, about 80% of them seen only once. Material: peripheral blood. The receptor source for this set is a man aged 30 to 45 with COVID-19, enrolled during active disease.

V usage is TRBV9 and J usage is TRBJ1-2; D perhaps matches TRBD1 (5 bases). The CDR3 extends over 15 amino acids. With 3 bases removed from V and 8 bases from J, the gap between germline ends came to 20 bases. Germline CDR1 SGDLS, CDR2 YYNGEE. CDR3 sequence: CASSAVGRGEDGYTF. CDR3 coding DNA: TGTGCCAGCAGCGCCGTCGGTAGAGGGGAGGACGGCTACACCTTC.

The V and J genes are TRBV6-2 or TRBV6-3 and TRBJ2-3, with D possibly TRBD2 on 5 matching bases. The V and J ends lost 2 bases and 1 base respectively, with 13 bases between them. CDR1 is MNHEY and CDR2 is SVGEGT in the germline V gene. This CDR3 has 16 amino acids. The CDR3 nucleotides read TGTGCCAGCAGTTACCCCATCCTAGCACGCACAGATACGCAGTATTTT. It encodes CASSYPILARTDTQYF.

V is TRBV27 and J is TRBJ1-3; D gene unclear. This CDR3 comprises 18 residues. Germline V gene sequence: CDR1 MNHEY, CDR2 SMNVEV (reference sequence). The V gene lost 2 bases and the J gene lost 4 bases, with 21 bases spanning the gap. Here the CDR3 reads CASSLTPPRGVIGNTIYF. The CDR3 region has the DNA TGTGCCAGCAGTTTAACCCCCCCACGCGGAGTTATAGGAAACACCATATATTTT.

The chain carries TRBV11-3 and TRBJ2-2, with 9 nucleotides matching TRBD2. The CDR3 extends over 15 amino acids. The germline CDR1 and CDR2 sequences are SGHNT and YENEEA. The ends lost 1 base at V and 4 bases at J; junction bases unmatched: 1. CDR3 sequence (DNA): TGTGCCAGCAGCTTAGGGGGACTAGCCACCGGGGAGCTGTTTTTT. Translated, it gives CASSLGGLATGELFF.

The V gene is TRBV4-1, the J gene TRBJ2-5, with a weak D call TRBD2 (5 bases). CDR3 length equals 17 residues. The germline CDR1 and CDR2 sequences are MGHRA and YSYEKL. Trimming shortened V by 2 bases and J by 3 bases, and 19 bases separated the two germline ends. The CDR3 reads CASSQPDVGGLEETQYF. CDR3 bases: TGCGCCAGCAGCCAACCCGACGTAGGAGGTTTAGAAGAGACCCAGTACTTC.

The chain uses TRBV6-4 and TRBJ2-3, with D possibly TRBD2 on 6 matching bases. Trimming shortened V by 5 bases and J by 2 bases, and 17 bases separated the two germline ends. The germline CDR1 and CDR2 sequences are MRHNA and SNTAGT. CDR3 length: 16 amino acids. Written as DNA, the CDR3 is TGTGCCAGCAGTTCCTACGCTTCGGGGGACACAGATACGCAGTATTTT. This sequence encodes CASSSYASGDTDTQYF.

The chain has TRBV7-9 and TRBJ1-1, with 12 bases that match TRBD1. The V segment lost 5 bases and the J segment 3 bases; nucleotides outside the gene matches: 10. Germline loops: CDR1 SEHNR, CDR2 FQNEAQ (reference sequence). The CDR3 is 17 amino acids. The CDR3 DNA is TGTGCCAGCAGCAAAGCCGGGACAGGGGGCGCGGACACTGAAGCTTTCTTT. This translates into CASSKAGTGGADTEAFF. Complete variable domain (other parts from reference TRBV7-9 and TRBJ1-1): DTGVSQNPRHKITKRGQNVTFRCDPISEHNRLYWYRQTLGQGPEFLTYFQNEAQLEKSRLLSDRFSAERPKGSFSTLEIQRTEQGDSAMYLCASSKAGTGGADTEAFFGQGTRLTVV.

The chain couples TRBV3-1 (or the pseudogene TRBV3-2) to TRBJ1-5; 10 positions match TRBD1. CDR1 LGHDT and CDR2 YNNKEL come from the germline V gene (reference sequence). The CDR3 contains 15 residues. The V and J ends lost 4 bases and 5 bases, in that order; junction bases with no gene match: 5. CDR3 sequence reads: CASSPRTGGDQPQHF. The CDR3 DNA sequence: TGTGCCAGCAGCCCAAGGACAGGGGGGGATCAGCCCCAGCATTTT.